The 25 T cell receptor beta chains given below trace back to one sample, sequenced in a study of blood T cell repertoires in COVID-19. Sequenced by immunoSEQ multiplex PCR; TCRdb stores in-frame clones only, minus some. The sample contains more than 95,000 clones, 60% to 80% of which appear only once. Sample: peripheral blood. All receptors derive from a man older than 75 with COVID-19, enrolled during active disease.

The V and J genes are TRBV19 and TRBJ2-5, with TRBD2 as a possible D gene (6 bases). The V end lost 11 bases, the J end lost 5 bases, and 21 bases lay between the germline ends. Germline CDR1 is LNHDA and CDR2 is SQIVND (reference sequence). There are 14 residues in the CDR3. The CDR3 nucleotides read TGTGCCTCGAGTATGCTGTCCGCGGGGGAGACCCAGTACTTC. It translates to CASSMLSAGETQYF.

This clone was seen a few times. J is TRBJ1-6 and V is TRBV18; TRBD1 matches 9 bases. CDR1 and CDR2 (germline): KGHSH, LQKENI. CDR3 length equals 14 residues. With 3 bases clipped from V and 9 bases from J, the junction kept 3 bases outside the gene matches. CDR3 region: CASSPGQGASPLHF. In DNA, the CDR3 is TGTGCCAGCTCACCGGGACAGGGTGCTTCACCCCTCCACTTT.

The genes are TRBV28 and TRBJ2-7; 11 bases are shared with TRBD2. J was trimmed by 2 bases and V by 11 bases; bases with no gene match: 17. The CDR3 has 17 amino acids. Germline V CDR1 and CDR2: MDHEN, SYDVKM. CDR3 bases: TGTGCCTCCGGGGGGGGGACTAGCGGTAATCTCGCCTACGAGCAGTACTTC. It is translated as CASGGGTSGNLAYEQYF.

V gene TRBV29-1 combines with J gene TRBJ2-5, with TRBD2 as a possible D gene (6 bases). Germline CDR1 and CDR2: SQVTM and ANQGSEA. CDR3 length: 15 amino acids. The V end lost 0 bases, the J end lost 4 bases, and 15 bases lay between the germline ends. The CDR3 bases are TGCAGCGTTGAAGAGGGGGGACGTCGGGGAGAGACCCAGTACTTC. Protein product: CSVEEGGRRGETQYF.

The J gene is TRBJ2-5, the V gene TRBV11-2; D not certain. CDR1 and CDR2 from the germline V gene are SGHAT and FQNNGV. Trimming pared 2 bases from V and 2 bases from J, leaving 12 bases between. CDR3 length equals 15 residues. DNA of the CDR3: TGTGCCAGCAGCTTAAGAAGCGACCATCAAGAGACCCAGTACTTC. Its protein product is CASSLRSDHQETQYF.

This clone was detected a few times. The gene calls are TRBV5-6 and TRBJ1-5; D may be TRBD1 (6 bases). The germline V gene encodes CDR1 SGHDT and CDR2 YYEEEE. Trimming took off 4 bases at V and 4 bases at J, with 15 bases between the two ends. The CDR3 extends over 15 amino acids. The CDR3 loop is CASSTYREPNQPQHF. The DNA of the CDR3 is TGTGCCAGCAGCACCTACAGGGAACCTAATCAGCCCCAGCATTTT. The whole variable domain, filled in from reference TRBV5-6 and TRBJ1-5, reads DAGVTQSPTHLIKTRGQQVTLRCSPKSGHDTVSWYQQALGQGPQFIFQYYEEEERQRGNFPDRFSGHQFPNYSSELNVNALLLGDSALYLCASSTYREPNQPQHFGDGTRLSIL.

This clone turned up a few times. V usage is TRBV2 and J usage is TRBJ1-1; D gene unclear. The CDR3 runs to 13 residues. The germline CDR1 and CDR2 sequences are SNHLY and FYNNEI. V was cut by 7 bases and J by 0 bases, with 9 bases left in between. The CDR3 sequence: CASIRGLNTEAFF. The CDR3 region has the DNA TGTGCCAGCATTCGGGGATTGAACACTGAAGCTTTCTTT.

This chain links TRBV10-1 with TRBJ1-1, with TRBD1 matching 7 bases. Losses at the gene ends were 6 bases for V and 2 bases for J; bases not matched to a gene: 6. This CDR3 contains 14 residues. Germline V gene lookup returns CDR1 WNHNN and CDR2 SYGVQD (reference sequence). The chain's CDR3 is CASRRQGQNTEAFF. CDR3 DNA sequence: TGCGCCAGCAGGCGACAGGGCCAAAACACTGAAGCTTTCTTT.

This clone was detected only once. The CDR3 nucleotides read TGTGCCAGCAGTGAGTTTGTAGGGACAGGAACCTACAATGAGCAGTTCTTC. Amino acid sequence: CASSEFVGTGTYNEQFF. The chain carries TRBV25-1 and TRBJ2-1; 8 bases match TRBD1. J lost 2 bases, V lost 3 bases, and 9 bases had no gene match. The germline V gene has CDR1 MGHDK and CDR2 SYGVNS. The CDR3 extends over 17 amino acids.

V is TRBV5-1 and J is TRBJ2-7; D unclear. The CDR3 spans 15 residues. V was clipped by 4 bases and J by 2 bases, with 16 bases between them. CDR1 is SGHRS and CDR2 is YFSETQ in the germline V gene. The CDR3 protein is CASSPSTTKTYEQYF. In DNA, the CDR3 is TGCGCCAGCAGCCCCAGCACTACCAAAACCTACGAGCAGTACTTC.

The table lists this clone with a count of one. The gene calls are TRBV28 and TRBJ1-3, with 7 bases matching TRBD1. With V trimmed by 2 bases and J by 2 bases, 3 bases remained unmatched. This CDR3 contains 15 residues. Germline lookup yields CDR1 MDHEN and CDR2 SYDVKM. The CDR3 protein is CASSLAQGAGNTIYF. The CDR3 coding sequence is TGTGCCAGCAGTTTAGCCCAGGGGGCTGGAAACACCATATATTTT.

Only a few counts were recorded for this clone. The gene calls are TRBV11-3 and TRBJ2-1, with D unresolved. Trimming pared 1 base from V and 7 bases from J, leaving 8 bases between. The CDR3 runs 13 residues. Germline CDR1 SGHNT, CDR2 YENEEA. Here the CDR3 reads CASSLGVRNEQFF. The CDR3 DNA reads TGTGCCAGCAGCTTAGGAGTTCGGAATGAGCAGTTCTTC.

The genes are TRBV3-1 (or the pseudogene TRBV3-2) and TRBJ1-3; no reliable D call. CDR1 is LGHDT and CDR2 is YNNKEL in the germline V gene (reference sequence). The CDR3 is made up of 13 amino acids. V gave up 4 bases and J gave up 4 bases, with 8 bases separating them. This CDR3 is CASSRSGGNTIYF. The CDR3 coding sequence is TGTGCCAGCAGCCGATCGGGAGGAAACACCATATATTTT.

This chain joins TRBV9 and TRBJ2-7; unclear D gene. This CDR3 has 13 amino acids. Germline CDR1 reads SGDLS; CDR2 reads YYNGEE. V was cut by 0 bases and J by 6 bases, with 10 bases left in between. Here the CDR3 reads CASSVEATGEQYF. As DNA, the CDR3 is TGTGCCAGCAGCGTAGAAGCTACGGGCGAGCAGTACTTC.

This clone came up a few times. The chain has TRBV13 and TRBJ1-6, with 7 bases identical to TRBD1. The CDR3 spans 13 residues. The ends lost 4 bases at V and 9 bases at J; junction bases unmatched: 3. The germline V gene encodes CDR1 PRHDT and CDR2 FYEKMQ (reference sequence). CDR3 region: CASSWRGPSPLHF. As DNA, the CDR3 is TGTGCCAGCAGCTGGAGGGGGCCTTCACCCCTCCACTTT.

The chain links TRBV4-3 to TRBJ2-1; 9 bases are a match to TRBD1. The CDR3 extends over 16 amino acids. Losses at the gene ends were 0 bases for V and 7 bases for J; bases not matched to a gene: 7. The germline V gene encodes CDR1 LGHNA and CDR2 YSLEER. The CDR3 DNA reads TGCGCCAGCAGCCAAGAACCGGGACAGGGAACTAATGAGCAGTTCTTC. Amino acid sequence: CASSQEPGQGTNEQFF.

The CDR3 loop reads CASSLAGVEVNQPQHF. In DNA, the CDR3 is TGCGCCAGCAGCTTGGCAGGGGTCGAGGTCAATCAGCCCCAGCATTTT. The chain combines TRBV5-1 with TRBJ1-5; the D gene is possibly TRBD1 (6 bases). Trimming removed 0 bases at V and 3 bases at J, with 13 bases between. The CDR3 has 16 residues. Germline CDR1 SGHRS, CDR2 YFSETQ.

The chain joins TRBV7-9 to TRBJ2-7, with a possible D match to TRBD2 (5 bases). CDR1 and CDR2 (germline): SEHNR, FQNEAQ (reference sequence). The V end was cut by 5 bases, the J end by 4 bases, with 15 bases between. The CDR3 spans 14 residues. The CDR3 DNA is TGTGCCAGCAGCCGGGATGGCGGCAGGTACGAGCAGTACTTC. This sequence encodes CASSRDGGRYEQYF.

The rearrangement joins TRBV30 to TRBJ2-2; the D gene is possibly TRBD1 (5 bases). Germline V gene sequence: CDR1 GTSNPN, CDR2 SVGIG (reference sequence). The V end was cut by 0 bases, the J end by 0 bases, with 8 bases between. This CDR3 contains 15 residues. The chain's CDR3 is CAWSVPGTNTGELFF. The CDR3 nucleotides read TGTGCCTGGAGTGTCCCAGGGACGAACACCGGGGAGCTGTTTTTT.

The chain is built from TRBV11-2 and TRBJ2-7; D possibly corresponds to TRBD1 (6 bases). V was cut by 2 bases and J by 2 bases, with 13 bases left in between. The CDR3 has 15 residues. From germline, CDR1 is SGHAT and CDR2 FQNNGV. The CDR3 DNA is TGTGCCAGCAGCTTACAGGGGTTTAGCGCCTACGAGCAGTACTTC. This gives the protein CASSLQGFSAYEQYF.

The chain has TRBV6-5 and TRBJ1-4, with D possibly TRBD1 on 6 matching bases. Germline V gives CDR1 MNHEY, CDR2 SVGAGI. V was clipped by 0 bases and J by 8 bases, with 16 bases between them. This CDR3 is 16 amino acids long. The CDR3 DNA sequence: TGTGCCAGCAGTTACTCGGGGACATGGGTTACGGAAAAACTGTTTTTT. Its translation is CASSYSGTWVTEKLFF.

In its sample, this clone was seen a few times. V usage is TRBV27 and J usage is TRBJ1-5, with 11 bases matching TRBD1. V lost 6 bases to trimming and J lost 6 bases; unmatched junction nucleotides: 7. There are 15 residues in the CDR3. Germline V gene lookup returns CDR1 MNHEY and CDR2 SMNVEV (reference sequence). CDR3 sequence reads: CASRVGQGAGQPQHF. Here the CDR3 DNA reads TGTGCCAGCAGGGTCGGACAGGGGGCAGGTCAGCCCCAGCATTTT.

The gene calls are TRBV30 and TRBJ2-7; TRBD1 agrees at 7 bases. The CDR3 runs 12 residues. After removal of 2 bases from V and 3 bases from J, the junction contained 1 base not matched to a gene. Germline CDR1 and CDR2: GTSNPN and SVGIG (reference sequence). CDR3 in amino acids: CAWSWDSYEQYF. DNA of the CDR3: TGTGCCTGGAGTTGGGACAGCTACGAGCAGTACTTC.

The rearrangement joins TRBV6-5 to TRBJ1-1, with TRBD1 matching over 10 bases. J gave up 9 bases and V 6 bases, and 10 bases lay outside the gene matches. The CDR3 length is 14 residues. Germline CDR1 is MNHEY and CDR2 is SVGAGI. The CDR3 bases are TGTGCCAGCAGCCCATTGGGACAGGGGACTCAAGCTTTCTTT. This encodes CASSPLGQGTQAFF.

The chain recombines TRBV7-2 with TRBJ2-7, with 8 bases identical to TRBD2. V was pared by 2 bases and J by 3 bases, with 3 bases of the junction left unmatched. The CDR3 has 14 residues. The germline V gene has CDR1 SGHTA and CDR2 FQGNSA. The CDR3 DNA reads TGTGCCAGCAGCTTAAAGACTAGCGTCTACGAGCAGTACTTC. Translating gives CASSLKTSVYEQYF.